Shown below are 21 T cell receptor beta chains from a single sample sequenced in a study of T-cell memory formation after mild COVID-19. TCRdb ran MiXCR on the 5' RACE reads and lists one entry per CDR3 protein. The sample has more than 450,000 distinct CDR3 sequences, more than 15% seen once. The sequencing input was PBMCs or a T cell subset sorted from them (not recorded which). Receptor source: an adult woman who had mild COVID-19 (a few samples of this study predate the infection). Cell type and time point are not known.

This clonotype was seen a few times. V usage is TRBV15 and J usage is TRBJ1-5; D is uncertain. Germline loops: CDR1 LNHNV, CDR2 YYDKDF (reference sequence). Trimming removed 1 base at V and 1 base at J, with 2 bases between. This CDR3 spans 13 amino acids. CDR3 nucleotides: TGTGCCACCAGCAGAGGCAGCAATCAGCCCCAGCATTTT. Translation gives CATSRGSNQPQHF. Looking up the rest from reference TRBV15 and TRBJ1-5 gives the full variable domain: DAMVIQNPRYQVTQFGKPVTLSCSQTLNHNVMYWYQQKSSQAPKLLFHYYDKDFNNEADTPDNFQSRRPNTSFCFLDIRSPGLGDTAMYLCATSRGSNQPQHFGDGTRLSIL.

The table lists this clonotype with a few counts. The V and J genes are TRBV29-1 and TRBJ2-6; D gene unclear. The CDR3 covers 13 residues. Germline V lookup: CDR1 SQVTM, CDR2 ANQGSEA. The V end was cut by 2 bases, the J end by 4 bases, with 6 bases between. Here the CDR3 DNA reads TGCAGCGTTGAATTCGTAGGGGCCAACGTCCTGACTTTC. This gives the protein CSVEFVGANVLTF.

V is TRBV6-5 and J is TRBJ2-7; 7 nucleotides line up with TRBD2. After removal of 4 bases from V and 2 bases from J, the junction contained 11 bases not matched to a gene. Germline values: CDR1 MNHEY, CDR2 SVGAGI. The CDR3 has 16 amino acids. DNA for the CDR3: TGTGCCAGCAGTTGGGAGGGGCCCCTGGCTCCCTACGAGCAGTACTTC. Its translation is CASSWEGPLAPYEQYF.

The chain joins TRBV20-1 to TRBJ2-4; D remains ambiguous. Per the germline V gene, CDR1 is DFQATT and CDR2 is SNEGSKA (reference sequence). V was clipped by 2 bases and J by 0 bases, with 17 bases between them. This CDR3 is built from 17 residues. The CDR3 DNA reads TGCAGTGCTAGAATCCCCCGGTCCCCTCTAGCCAAAAACATTCAGTACTTC. Translating it yields CSARIPRSPLAKNIQYF.

This chain joins TRBV7-2 and TRBJ2-5, with 11 bases fitting TRBD2. In germline, CDR1 is SGHTA, CDR2 FQGNSA. V lost 7 bases and J lost 4; bases outside the gene matches: 8. This CDR3 comprises 15 residues. CDR3: CASISSGTSGETQYF. In nucleotides, the CDR3 is TGTGCCAGCATCTCGAGTGGGACTAGCGGAGAGACCCAGTACTTC.

This clonotype was recorded a few times. This sequence joins TRBV29-1 and TRBJ1-5, with 9 bases lining up with TRBD1. Per germline, CDR1 SQVTM and CDR2 ANQGSEA. V shed 7 bases and J 3 bases; nucleotides not matched to a gene: 7. The CDR3 covers 14 residues. CDR3 region: CSAWTGAANQPQHF. DNA of the CDR3: TGCAGCGCCTGGACAGGGGCCGCCAATCAGCCCCAGCATTTT.

The rearrangement links TRBV6-5 to TRBJ1-2, with D hard to call. CDR1 and CDR2 (germline): MNHEY, SVGAGI. The CDR3 loop spans 12 amino acids. V gave up 4 bases and J gave up 8 bases, with 11 bases separating them. CDR3 bases: TGTGCCAGCAGTTCCTCGGGGAACGGCTACACCTTC. As protein: CASSSSGNGYTF.

CDR3 sequence: CASSFGGGLAGGPSYEQYF. CDR3 coding DNA: TGTGCCAGCAGCTTCGGGGGAGGCCTAGCGGGAGGGCCCTCCTACGAGCAGTACTTC. This sequence joins TRBV7-6 and TRBJ2-7; TRBD2 agrees at 12 bases. CDR1 SGHVS and CDR2 FNYEAQ come from the germline V gene. This CDR3 is built from 19 residues. V dropped 3 bases and J dropped 0; count of bases not matched to a gene: 12.

This clonotype was detected only a few times. The gene calls are TRBV7-2 and TRBJ1-1; unclear D gene. Germline V gene data show CDR1 as SGHTA and CDR2 as FQGNSA. There are 14 residues in the CDR3. Trimming shortened V by 6 bases and J by 7 bases, and 18 bases separated the two germline ends. CDR3 sequence reads: CASRTFASVYEAFF. CDR3 DNA sequence: TGTGCCAGCAGGACTTTCGCCAGTGTTTATGAAGCTTTCTTT.

The chain combines TRBV24-1 with TRBJ1-3; TRBD1 is a possible D gene (6 bases). Per the germline V gene, CDR1 is KGHDR and CDR2 is SFDVKD. V lost 3 bases to trimming and J lost 0 bases, with 11 bases between them. This CDR3 spans 16 amino acids. CDR3 loop: CATSDPGVGSGNTIYF. CDR3 in DNA: TGTGCCACCAGTGATCCAGGGGTTGGCTCTGGAAACACCATATATTTT.

This clonotype was observed a few times. The rearrangement joins TRBV12-3 or TRBV12-4 to TRBJ1-2, with TRBD1 as a possible D gene (5 bases). Trimming removed 5 bases at V and 0 bases at J, with 10 bases between. The CDR3 has 14 amino acids. The CDR3 DNA reads as TGTGCCAGCAGTCCGGACACCCCTAACTATGGCTACACCTTC. Translating it yields CASSPDTPNYGYTF.

The rearrangement joins TRBV15 to TRBJ2-2; perhaps D is TRBD1 or TRBD2 (6 bases each). Germline V lookup: CDR1 LNHNV, CDR2 YYDKDF (reference sequence). The CDR3 is 15 amino acids. V was clipped by 0 bases and J by 5 bases, with 10 bases between them. CDR3 region: CATSREGGRTGELFF. The CDR3 DNA reads as TGTGCCACCAGCAGAGAAGGGGGGCGGACCGGGGAGCTGTTTTTT.

This clonotype was detected a few times. V usage is TRBV11-3 and J usage is TRBJ2-1; TRBD1 matches 11 bases. V was clipped by 4 bases and J by 8 bases; unmatched bases: 7. The CDR3 contains 15 residues. Germline assignment: CDR1 SGHNT and CDR2 YENEEA. The CDR3 nucleotides read TGTGCCAGCAGCTCGAATGGACAGGGGGCTGATGAGCAGTTCTTC. It is translated as CASSSNGQGADEQFF. Full variable domain (missing parts from reference TRBV11-3 and TRBJ2-1): EAGVVQSPRYKIIEKKQPVAFWCNPISGHNTLYWYLQNLGQGPELLIRYENEEAVDDSQLPKDRFSAERLKGVDSTLKIQPAELGDSAVYLCASSSNGQGADEQFFGPGTRLTVL.

The V gene is TRBV6-5, the J gene TRBJ2-7; unclear D gene. With 3 bases removed from V and 4 bases from J, the gap between germline ends came to 13 bases. The germline CDR1 and CDR2 sequences are MNHEY and SVGAGI. The CDR3 runs to 14 residues. The CDR3 is CASSYQSAAYEQYF. CDR3 in DNA: TGTGCCAGCAGTTATCAGTCGGCGGCTTACGAGCAGTACTTC.

This clonotype was observed a handful of times. This rearrangement joins TRBV9 to TRBJ2-3; 11 positions agree with TRBD2. Germline V gene lookup returns CDR1 SGDLS and CDR2 YYNGEE. CDR3 length: 16 residues. The V and J ends lost 4 bases and 2 bases, in that order; junction bases with no gene match: 6. The CDR3 DNA follows: TGTGCCAGCAGCACAGGGACTAGCGGCTACACAGATACGCAGTATTTT. It codes for CASSTGTSGYTDTQYF.

This chain uses TRBV4-3 with TRBJ2-1; D call uncertain. The germline gives CDR1 LGHNA, CDR2 YSLEER. The length of the CDR3 is 15 residues. Trimming pared 3 bases from V and 4 bases from J, leaving 13 bases between. The DNA for the CDR3 is TGCGCCAGCAGCCAGCGTGCCCAAAGTTACAATGAGCAGTTCTTC. It yields the protein CASSQRAQSYNEQFF.

This sequence joins TRBV5-5 and TRBJ2-5; D remains unclear. Germline V lookup: CDR1 SGHKS, CDR2 YYEKEE (reference sequence). Trimming pared 4 bases from V and 2 bases from J, leaving 15 bases between. CDR3 size: 15 residues. For the CDR3, the DNA is TGTGCCAGCAGCCCCCTAGGCAACAGTCAAGAGACCCAGTACTTC. Amino acids: CASSPLGNSQETQYF.

V usage is TRBV15 and J usage is TRBJ2-7; 7 positions match TRBD1. Per the germline V gene, CDR1 is LNHNV and CDR2 is YYDKDF (reference sequence). There are 14 residues in the CDR3. Germline trimming cut 0 bases from V and 3 bases from J; bases unmatched to any gene: 2. CDR3 amino acids: CATSRDRQGYEQYF. CDR3 DNA: TGTGCCACCAGCAGAGATCGACAGGGCTACGAGCAGTACTTC. Full variable domain (missing parts from reference TRBV15 and TRBJ2-7): DAMVIQNPRYQVTQFGKPVTLSCSQTLNHNVMYWYQQKSSQAPKLLFHYYDKDFNNEADTPDNFQSRRPNTSFCFLDIRSPGLGDTAMYLCATSRDRQGYEQYFGPGTRLTVT.

This chain joins TRBV27 and TRBJ1-2, with D unclear. CDR1 is MNHEY and CDR2 is SMNVEV in the germline V gene (reference sequence). This CDR3 spans 14 amino acids. The V and J ends lost 2 bases and 1 base respectively, with 8 bases between them. Written as DNA, the CDR3 is TGTGCCAGCAGTTTAAATGGGGTTAACTATGGCTACACCTTC. Translated, it gives CASSLNGVNYGYTF.

There are a few counts of this clonotype. The J gene is TRBJ2-7, the V gene TRBV7-8; 9 nucleotides agree with TRBD2. The germline gives CDR1 SGHVS, CDR2 FQNEAQ. This CDR3 contains 16 residues. The V segment lost 1 base and the J segment 1 base; nucleotides outside the gene matches: 5. The CDR3, as DNA: TGTGCCAGCAGCTTAGATCTAGCGGGGAGATCCTACGAGCAGTACTTC. Protein sequence: CASSLDLAGRSYEQYF.

This clonotype was recorded only once. This chain connects TRBV13 to TRBJ2-2, with 9 nucleotides matching TRBD2. Germline CDR1 PRHDT, CDR2 FYEKMQ (reference sequence). Trimming at V came to 4 bases and at J to 1 base, leaving 4 bases not matched to a gene. The CDR3 has 16 amino acids. CDR3 in amino acids: CASSSPTSGNTGELFF. The DNA for the CDR3 is TGTGCCAGCAGCTCTCCGACTAGCGGGAACACCGGGGAGCTGTTTTTT.